This T cell receptor (beta chain) was identified in a study of blood T cell repertoires in COVID-19. Germline trimming cut 1 base from V and 5 bases from J; bases unmatched to any gene: 3. From germline, CDR1 is SGHNT and CDR2 YYREEE (reference sequence). The CDR3 runs to 16 residues. Sequencing was performed with immunoSEQ multiplex PCR; in TCRdb, only in-frame clones are kept and a portion is missing. The sample yields nearly 95,000 clones, approximately 87% seen once. The sequencing sample was made of peripheral blood. The clonotype comes from a human donor with acute or convalescent COVID-19. The donor label of this sample is uncertain. V and J are TRBV5-4 and TRBJ2-6, with 10 nucleotides matching TRBD1. The CDR3: CASSLLTGGWANVLTF. The CDR3 nucleotides read TGTGCCAGCAGCTTGCTGACAGGGGGCTGGGCCAACGTCCTGACTTTC.